These 10 T cell receptor beta chains came from one sample sequenced in a study of CD8 T cells in ankylosing spondylitis. Study-level results: Blood from ankylosing spondylitis patients appeared to carry a characteristic roughly 8-variant TCR beta motif.

Antigen specificity for these receptors is unknown. TCRdb analysed the 5' RACE reads with MiXCR anew, one entry per CDR3 protein. The table has a few hundred thousand distinct CDR3 sequences, approximately 20% seen once. Input material: blood, either unsorted or a sorted T cell fraction (not recorded which). These receptors were taken from a male donor with ankylosing spondylitis.

This clonotype was counted a few times. This chain connects TRBV12-3 or TRBV12-4 to TRBJ2-1, with 11 bases lining up with TRBD2. This CDR3 region has 17 residues. The V gene end was trimmed by 6 bases and the J gene end by 1 base; junction bases not matched to a gene: 8. The CDR3 here is CASRLSGRAASYNEQFF. Here the CDR3 DNA reads TGTGCCAGCAGACTTAGCGGGAGGGCCGCGTCCTACAATGAGCAGTTCTTC.

This clonotype was recorded a few times. The chain has TRBV28 and TRBJ2-1; the D gene is possibly TRBD2 (5 bases). There are 15 residues in the CDR3. CDR1 and CDR2 (germline): MDHEN, SYDVKM. V shed 6 bases and J shed 1 base, with 13 bases lying between them. The CDR3 spells CASRVLAPSYNEQFF. DNA of the CDR3: TGTGCCAGCAGGGTTCTAGCTCCGTCCTACAATGAGCAGTTCTTC.

V gene TRBV20-1 combines with J gene TRBJ2-5, with 15 bases aligning to TRBD2. Trimming removed 5 bases from V and 5 bases from J; junction bases left unmatched: 6. Germline V gene sequence: CDR1 DFQATT, CDR2 SNEGSKA (reference sequence). The CDR3 has 15 residues. The CDR3 nucleotides are TGCAGTGCTTGGACTAGCGGGAGGGCCCGGGAGACCCAGTACTTC. It specifies CSAWTSGRARETQYF.

This clonotype came up many times. This rearrangement joins TRBV6-6 to TRBJ1-5; the D is unclear. The V end was cut by 8 bases, the J end by 2 bases, with 7 bases between. The CDR3 is 12 amino acids. Germline-derived CDR1 and CDR2 are MNHNY and SVGAGI (reference sequence). In DNA form, the CDR3 reads TGTGCCAGCGGGTTCCGCAATCAGCCCCAGCATTTT. Translating it yields CASGFRNQPQHF.

J is TRBJ2-7 and V is TRBV25-1, with 10 bases aligning to TRBD2. Germline CDR1 reads MGHDK; CDR2 reads SYGVNS. V shed 6 bases, J shed 6 bases, and the junction held 5 bases outside the gene matches. There are 13 residues in the CDR3. The CDR3 is CASRGIAGGEQYF. CDR3 nucleotide sequence: TGTGCCAGCAGGGGGATAGCGGGAGGCGAGCAGTACTTC.

This sequence joins TRBV30 and TRBJ1-3; 7 bases fit TRBD1. Losses at the gene ends were 3 bases for V and 1 base for J; bases not matched to a gene: 9. Germline lookup yields CDR1 GTSNPN and CDR2 SVGIG (reference sequence). The CDR3 loop spans 16 amino acids. CDR3 DNA: TGTGCCTGGAGGACAGGGAGAACAGGTTCTGGAAACACCATATATTTT. This gives the protein CAWRTGRTGSGNTIYF.

The chain recombines TRBV28 with TRBJ1-5, with D possibly matching TRBD1 (5 bases). This CDR3 comprises 13 residues. Germline CDR1 reads MDHEN; CDR2 reads SYDVKM. Trimming removed 10 bases from V and 5 bases from J, with 15 bases in between. CDR3 sequence reads: CAIHGGSYQPQHF. The CDR3 nucleotides read TGTGCCATCCACGGGGGGAGCTATCAGCCCCAGCATTTT.

This chain links TRBV5-1 with TRBJ1-2; D unresolved. Trimming pared 4 bases from V and 4 bases from J, leaving 11 bases between. Germline V gene data show CDR1 as SGHRS and CDR2 as YFSETQ. The CDR3 contains 13 residues. CDR3 in DNA: TGCGCCAGCAGCCCAGAGGCCGGCTATGGCTACACCTTC. This gives the protein CASSPEAGYGYTF.

V is TRBV28 and J is TRBJ2-6; TRBD1 is a possible D gene (6 bases). The length of the CDR3 is 14 residues. The V end was cut by 3 bases, the J end by 6 bases, with 9 bases between. Germline V CDR1 and CDR2: MDHEN, SYDVKM. CDR3 region: CASSFGQLANVLTF. In DNA, the CDR3 is TGTGCCAGCAGTTTTGGACAGTTGGCCAACGTCCTGACTTTC.

The V gene is TRBV4-3, the J gene TRBJ2-7; no clear D gene. V was pared by 3 bases and J by 1 base, with 10 bases between. Germline V gene sequence: CDR1 LGHNA, CDR2 YSLEER. The CDR3 is 14 amino acids. CDR3 amino acids: CASSQYTQSYEQYF. CDR3 coding DNA: TGCGCCAGCAGCCAGTATACACAGTCCTACGAGCAGTACTTC.